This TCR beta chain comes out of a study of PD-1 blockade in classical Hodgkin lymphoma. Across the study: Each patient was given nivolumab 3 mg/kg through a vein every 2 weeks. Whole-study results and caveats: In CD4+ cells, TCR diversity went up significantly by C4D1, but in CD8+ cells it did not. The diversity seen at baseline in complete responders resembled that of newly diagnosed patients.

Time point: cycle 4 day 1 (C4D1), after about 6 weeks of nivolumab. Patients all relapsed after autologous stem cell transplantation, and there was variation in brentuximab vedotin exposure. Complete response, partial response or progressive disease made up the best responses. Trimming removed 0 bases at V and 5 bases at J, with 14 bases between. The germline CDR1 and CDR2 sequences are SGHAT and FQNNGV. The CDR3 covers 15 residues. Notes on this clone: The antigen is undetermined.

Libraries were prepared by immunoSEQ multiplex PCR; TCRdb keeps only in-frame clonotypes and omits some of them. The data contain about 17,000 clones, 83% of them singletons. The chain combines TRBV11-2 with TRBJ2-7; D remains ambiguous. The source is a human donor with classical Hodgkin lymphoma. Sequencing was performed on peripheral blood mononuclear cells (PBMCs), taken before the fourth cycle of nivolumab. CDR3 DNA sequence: TGTGCCAGCAGCTTAGACAATGGTAGCCTGGACGAGCAGTACTTC. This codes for CASSLDNGSLDEQYF.